These 30 T cell receptor beta chains were all obtained from the same sample, sequenced in a study of cytomegalovirus exposure and HLA in healthy donors. PCR primers comprised 60 Vbeta and 13 Jbeta primers. Clones were read by immunoSEQ multiplex PCR, and TCRdb kept only the in-frame ones, dropping some. This table has around 130,000 clones, under 90% appearing once. Material: PBMCs. These receptors originate from a man between 18 and 29 years old in good health and CMV-seronegative.

The genes are TRBV4-2 and TRBJ1-2; D might be TRBD1 (6 bases). The CDR3 is made up of 16 amino acids. V lost 3 bases to trimming and J lost 8 bases, with 22 bases between them. Per the germline V gene, CDR1 is LGHNA and CDR2 is YNFKEQ. CDR3 region: CASSHVGLGGAEGYTF. The CDR3 DNA reads TGTGCCAGCAGCCACGTTGGTCTCGGGGGGGCTGAAGGCTACACCTTC.

V is TRBV28 and J is TRBJ1-2, with TRBD1 identical over 7 bases. Germline V gene lookup returns CDR1 MDHEN and CDR2 SYDVKM. J gave up 5 bases and V 4 bases, and 7 bases lay outside the gene matches. CDR3 length equals 14 residues. CDR3 residues: CASSYLTGRYGYTF. For the CDR3, the DNA is TGTGCCAGCAGTTACCTGACAGGGAGGTATGGCTACACCTTC.

The chain is built from TRBV7-2 and TRBJ2-7; D is undetermined. Germline V gene data show CDR1 as SGHTA and CDR2 as FQGNSA. CDR3 size: 12 residues. With 5 bases removed from V and 3 bases from J, the gap between germline ends came to 8 bases. The CDR3 nucleotides read TGTGCCAGCAGCCCTACGGGCTACGAGCAGTACTTC. It specifies CASSPTGYEQYF.

The chain recombines TRBV7-6 with TRBJ1-1, with D possibly TRBD1 on 5 matching bases. The CDR3 runs to 13 residues. The V and J ends lost 4 bases and 4 bases respectively, with 10 bases between them. Looked up from germline, CDR1 is SGHVS and CDR2 is FNYEAQ. The DNA for the CDR3 is TGTGCCAGCAGCTCCCAGGGAGGCACTGAAGCTTTCTTT. Translation: CASSSQGGTEAFF.

V and J are TRBV10-2 and TRBJ2-5; the match to TRBD1 covers 9 bases. Gene TRBJ2-7 matches the end of the DNA better, so the J call may be wrong. The V gene's germline CDR1 is WSHSY and CDR2 SAAADI. The CDR3 totals 14 residues. CDR3 loop: CASSETGGSYEQYF. Written as DNA, the CDR3 is TGCGCCAGCAGCGAGACAGGGGGCTCCTACGAGCAGTACTTC.

This chain joins TRBV4-3 and TRBJ2-1, with D maybe TRBD2 (5 bases). The V end lost 0 bases, the J end lost 0 bases, and 12 bases lay between the germline ends. Germline V gene sequence: CDR1 LGHNA, CDR2 YSLEER. CDR3 size: 17 residues. The CDR3 loop is CASSQDSPGFSYNEQFF. The CDR3, as DNA: TGCGCCAGCAGCCAAGATTCCCCGGGATTCTCCTACAATGAGCAGTTCTTC.

The chain is built from TRBV5-4 and TRBJ1-2; possibly TRBD1 for D (5 bases). The V end lost 5 bases, the J end lost 7 bases, and 18 bases lay between the germline ends. CDR1 is SGHNT, CDR2 YYREEE, per germline (reference sequence). The CDR3 extends over 14 amino acids. The CDR3 sequence: CASRRTGTRSGYTF. CDR3 in DNA: TGTGCCAGCAGACGAACCGGGACTCGGAGTGGCTACACCTTC.

The rearrangement joins TRBV5-6 to TRBJ2-7; TRBD2 might be the D (6 bases). Between the trimmed V and J ends, which lost 2 bases and 1 base, there was a span of 13 bases. The CDR3 has 15 residues. Germline values: CDR1 SGHDT, CDR2 YYEEEE. Written as DNA, the CDR3 is TGTGCCAGCAGCTTACGGCGGGGCGCTTCCTACGAGCAGTACTTC. Encoded protein: CASSLRRGASYEQYF.

V gene TRBV10-3 combines with J gene TRBJ1-1, with 7 bases aligning to TRBD1. Germline CDR1 reads ENHRY; CDR2 reads SYGVKD. CDR3 size: 15 residues. The junction had 12 bases not matched to a gene; V was cut back by 8 bases and J by 3 bases. The CDR3 DNA reads TGTGCCATCTCGGGTTCGACAGGGCCCGACACTGAAGCTTTCTTT. Translation gives CAISGSTGPDTEAFF.

The J gene is TRBJ1-5, the V gene TRBV9; tentatively, D is TRBD1 (6 bases). Germline values: CDR1 SGDLS, CDR2 YYNGEE. The length of the CDR3 is 14 residues. V lost 0 bases and J lost 6, with 10 bases in between. The CDR3 bases are TGTGCCAGCAGCGTAGATCAGGGGTCTCAGCCCCAGCATTTT. It encodes CASSVDQGSQPQHF.

V and J are TRBV10-2 and TRBJ1-2; TRBD1 matches 12 bases. V dropped 2 bases and J dropped 8; count of bases not matched to a gene: 0. The CDR3 loop spans 13 amino acids. From germline, CDR1 is WSHSY and CDR2 SAAADI. In DNA form, the CDR3 reads TGCGCCAGCAGTGAGGGGACAGGGGGCGGCTACACCTTC. It is translated as CASSEGTGGGYTF.

This chain links TRBV19 with TRBJ2-4; 15 positions agree with TRBD2. The V gene end was trimmed by 6 bases and the J gene end by 7 bases; junction bases not matched to a gene: 7. Germline V lookup: CDR1 LNHDA, CDR2 SQIVND (reference sequence). CDR3 length: 16 residues. The DNA of the CDR3 is TGTGCCAGTAGAACCGGGACTAGCGGGGGGCGGAACATTCAGTACTTC. The encoded protein is CASRTGTSGGRNIQYF.

V and J are TRBV30 and TRBJ2-5, with D possibly TRBD2 on 7 matching bases. The ends were cut back, 5 bases at V and 1 base at J, with 17 bases in the middle. Germline V CDR1 and CDR2: GTSNPN, SVGIG (reference sequence). This CDR3 is built from 15 residues. CDR3 bases: TGTGCCTGGGGCCCGGGGGGCAACTTCCAAGAGACCCAGTACTTC. This codes for CAWGPGGNFQETQYF.

The chain couples TRBV10-2 to TRBJ1-1; unclear D gene. CDR3 size: 14 residues. Germline V gene sequence: CDR1 WSHSY, CDR2 SAAADI. Trimming pared 6 bases from V and 1 base from J, leaving 12 bases between. Here the CDR3 reads CASREPIANTEAFF. CDR3 nucleotide sequence: TGCGCCAGCAGGGAGCCGATAGCGAACACTGAAGCTTTCTTT.

This chain connects TRBV6-5 to TRBJ1-4, with 7 bases fitting TRBD1. Looked up from germline, CDR1 is MNHEY and CDR2 is SVGAGI. The CDR3 is made up of 14 amino acids. Trimming took 6 bases from V and 8 from J; bases not matched to a gene: 9. The CDR3 is CASRIDRAREKLFF. In DNA, the CDR3 is TGTGCCAGCAGAATTGACAGGGCGCGAGAAAAACTGTTTTTT.

This sequence joins TRBV7-7 and TRBJ1-4, with 9 bases identical to TRBD1. The CDR3 has 15 amino acids. Germline CDR1 and CDR2: SSHAT and FNYEAQ (reference sequence). J gave up 7 bases and V 5 bases, and 8 bases lay outside the gene matches. The chain's CDR3 is CASSAGTGQSEKLFF. The CDR3 nucleotides read TGTGCCAGCAGCGCCGGGACAGGGCAGAGTGAAAAACTGTTTTTT.

The chain links TRBV28 to TRBJ2-4, with D unresolved. V was shortened by 6 bases and J by 3 bases, with 9 bases between the two germline ends. The CDR3 totals 13 residues. Per germline, CDR1 MDHEN and CDR2 SYDVKM. In DNA, the CDR3 is TGTGCCAGCAGAGTCCCCGGCAAAAACATTCAGTACTTC. As protein: CASRVPGKNIQYF.

The CDR3 DNA reads as TGTGCCAGCAGCCGAGGGGGCTCTAGCTATGGCTACACCTTC. The encoded protein is CASSRGGSSYGYTF. The chain employs TRBV6-5 and TRBJ1-2; TRBD1 matches 7 bases. With V trimmed by 6 bases and J by 4 bases, 8 bases remained unmatched. CDR3 length: 14 amino acids. Germline V gives CDR1 MNHEY, CDR2 SVGAGI.

The genes are TRBV28 and TRBJ2-5; 8 bases line up with TRBD1. Trimming at V came to 8 bases and at J to 4 bases, leaving 6 bases not matched to a gene. From germline, CDR1 is MDHEN and CDR2 SYDVKM. This CDR3 spans 13 amino acids. The CDR3 coding sequence is TGTGCCAGCCTTTACACAGGGGGAGAGACCCAGTACTTC. Translation: CASLYTGGETQYF.

A few counts support this clone. This rearrangement joins TRBV2 to TRBJ2-5; 7 bases match TRBD2. The germline CDR1 and CDR2 sequences are SNHLY and FYNNEI. With V trimmed by 8 bases and J by 4 bases, 10 bases remained unmatched. The CDR3 has 14 residues. CDR3 bases: TGTGCCAGCCATCTGAGCGGGGCGGGAGAGACCCAGTACTTC. Protein: CASHLSGAGETQYF.

CDR3 nucleotides: TGTGCCACTGGACGGGGACACTCTGGGGCCAACGTCCTGACTTTC. This encodes CATGRGHSGANVLTF. This sequence joins TRBV15 and TRBJ2-6; the D gene is possibly TRBD1 (6 bases). The CDR3 contains 15 residues. V was trimmed by 9 bases and J by 0 bases, leaving 12 bases between them. From germline, CDR1 is LNHNV and CDR2 YYDKDF (reference sequence).

The chain employs TRBV6-5 and TRBJ1-2; 9 nucleotides align to TRBD1. Germline lookup yields CDR1 MNHEY and CDR2 SVGAGI. V lost 4 bases, J lost 4 bases, and 4 bases stayed unmatched. The CDR3 contains 14 residues. In DNA, the CDR3 is TGTGCCAGCAGTTTCACGGGACAGGGCTATGGCTACACCTTC. Translating it yields CASSFTGQGYGYTF.

The chain uses TRBV6-4 and TRBJ2-3; TRBD2 matches at 11 bases. CDR3 size: 14 residues. Trimming removed 4 bases from V and 4 bases from J; junction bases left unmatched: 1. CDR1 MRHNA and CDR2 SNTAGT come from the germline V gene. The CDR3 spells CASSVSGGADTQYF. The CDR3 DNA follows: TGTGCCAGCAGTGTTAGCGGGGGGGCAGATACGCAGTATTTT.

The chain carries TRBV18 and TRBJ1-5; 11 nucleotides line up with TRBD1. V was clipped by 4 bases and J by 6 bases; unmatched bases: 14. The V gene's germline CDR1 is KGHSH and CDR2 LQKENI. The length of the CDR3 is 18 residues. In DNA, the CDR3 is TGTGCCAGCTCACTGCCATACGGGGACAGGGGGAGGCTTCAGCCCCAGCATTTT. Translating it yields CASSLPYGDRGRLQPQHF.

The rearrangement links TRBV18 to TRBJ2-5; D is possibly TRBD1 (5 bases). CDR3 length: 15 amino acids. The V end was cut by 4 bases, the J end by 6 bases, with 18 bases between. The germline V gene encodes CDR1 KGHSH and CDR2 LQKENI. This CDR3 reads CASSRGEQAQQTQYF. Here the CDR3 DNA reads TGTGCCAGCTCACGTGGAGAACAGGCTCAGCAGACCCAGTACTTC.

The chain is built from TRBV7-6 and TRBJ2-2; D is perhaps TRBD2 (5 bases). The CDR3 spans 15 residues. Trimming pared 1 base from V and 4 bases from J, leaving 10 bases between. The germline CDR1 and CDR2 sequences are SGHVS and FNYEAQ. This CDR3 reads CASSLGSGPTGELFF. The DNA of the CDR3 is TGTGCCAGCAGCTTAGGGAGCGGTCCCACCGGGGAGCTGTTTTTT.

This clone was found once. V and J are TRBV13 and TRBJ2-5, with 7 bases that match TRBD2. Unmatched junction bases numbered 11, after V lost 5 bases and J lost 5 bases. In germline, CDR1 is PRHDT, CDR2 FYEKMQ (reference sequence). The CDR3 is 15 residues long. The CDR3 DNA reads TGTGCCAGCAGCCTAGCATGGACTAGTCGGGAGACCCAGTACTTC. Amino acids: CASSLAWTSRETQYF.

The chain recombines TRBV5-1 with TRBJ2-1; D might be TRBD2 (5 bases). In germline, CDR1 is SGHRS, CDR2 YFSETQ. This CDR3 is 13 amino acids long. V lost 5 bases and J lost 7, with 13 bases in between. The CDR3 sequence: CASSKGEGNEQFF. As DNA, the CDR3 is TGCGCCAGCAGTAAGGGAGAAGGGAATGAGCAGTTCTTC.

The chain joins TRBV9 to TRBJ2-4, with 9 bases that match TRBD2. With V trimmed by 0 bases and J by 8 bases, 6 bases remained unmatched. The CDR3 sequence is 15 residues long. CDR1 is SGDLS, CDR2 YYNGEE, per germline. The DNA of the CDR3 is TGTGCCAGCAGCGTAGGGGGCGGGGGGGCCCACATTCAGTACTTC. Protein: CASSVGGGGAHIQYF.

The CDR3 loop reads CASSWGGGSYGYTF. DNA of the CDR3: TGTGCCAGCAGCTGGGGGGGCGGAAGCTATGGCTACACCTTC. V gene TRBV5-8 combines with J gene TRBJ1-2; tentatively, D is TRBD1 (6 bases). This CDR3 has 14 amino acids. Germline V lookup: CDR1 SGHTS, CDR2 YDEGEE. Between the trimmed V and J ends, which lost 3 bases and 4 bases, there was a span of 13 bases.